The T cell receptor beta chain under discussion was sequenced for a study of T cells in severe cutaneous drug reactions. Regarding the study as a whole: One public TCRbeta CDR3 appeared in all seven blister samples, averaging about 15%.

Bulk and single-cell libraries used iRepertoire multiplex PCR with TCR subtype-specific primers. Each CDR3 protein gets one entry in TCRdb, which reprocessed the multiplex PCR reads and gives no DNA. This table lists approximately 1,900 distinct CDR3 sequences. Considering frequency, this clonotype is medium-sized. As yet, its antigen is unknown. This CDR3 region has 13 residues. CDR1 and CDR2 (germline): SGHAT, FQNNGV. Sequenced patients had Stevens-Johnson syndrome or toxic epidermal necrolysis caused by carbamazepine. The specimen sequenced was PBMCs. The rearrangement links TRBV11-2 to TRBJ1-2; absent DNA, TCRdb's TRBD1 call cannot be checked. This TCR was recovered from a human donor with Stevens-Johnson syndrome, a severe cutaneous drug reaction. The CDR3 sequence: CASSPGTVHGYTF.